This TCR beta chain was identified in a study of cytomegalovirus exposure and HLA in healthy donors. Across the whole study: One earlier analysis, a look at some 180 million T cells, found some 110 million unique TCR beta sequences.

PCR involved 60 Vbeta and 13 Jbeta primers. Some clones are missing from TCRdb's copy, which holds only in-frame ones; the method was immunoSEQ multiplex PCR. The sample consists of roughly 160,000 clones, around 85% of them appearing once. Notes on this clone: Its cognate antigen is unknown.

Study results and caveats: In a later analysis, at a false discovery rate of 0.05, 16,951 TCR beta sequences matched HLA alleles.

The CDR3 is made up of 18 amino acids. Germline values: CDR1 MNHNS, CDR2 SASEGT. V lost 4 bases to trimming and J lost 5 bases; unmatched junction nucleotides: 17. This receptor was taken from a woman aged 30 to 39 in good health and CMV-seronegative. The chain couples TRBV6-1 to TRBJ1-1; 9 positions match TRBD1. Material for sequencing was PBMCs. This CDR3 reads CASSAPFPGTGFGTEAFF. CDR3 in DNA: TGTGCCAGCAGTGCACCCTTTCCCGGGACAGGGTTTGGAACTGAAGCTTTCTTT.